The next 14 T cell receptor beta chains were all read from a single sample in a study of cytomegalovirus exposure and HLA in healthy donors. The PCR made use of 60 Vbeta and 13 Jbeta primers. Produced via immunoSEQ multiplex PCR; TCRdb's table is partial and in-frame only. The sample includes 80,000 to 100,000 clones, 69% of them seen just once. The sample comprised PBMCs. The receptors here all came from a female donor in good health and CMV-seronegative.

J is TRBJ1-2 and V is TRBV2, with 7 positions matching TRBD1. The CDR3 sequence is 15 residues long. The germline V gene has CDR1 SNHLY and CDR2 FYNNEI. The V gene end was trimmed by 1 base and the J gene end by 5 bases; junction bases not matched to a gene: 7. CDR3 coding DNA: TGTGCCAGCAGTGAAGAACAGGGGCCCGGTTATGGCTACACCTTC. Protein sequence: CASSEEQGPGYGYTF.

The chain employs TRBV5-6 and TRBJ2-7, with 9 nucleotides matching TRBD1. CDR1 and CDR2 (germline): SGHDT, YYEEEE. Trimming removed 1 base from V and 6 bases from J; junction bases left unmatched: 20. The CDR3 sequence is 19 residues long. This CDR3 reads CASSLRLRRTGVGVSEQYF. The CDR3 DNA reads as TGTGCCAGCAGCTTGCGACTCCGGCGGACAGGGGTAGGGGTTAGCGAGCAGTACTTC.

This chain joins TRBV6-5 and TRBJ2-5; possible D gene TRBD2, 6 bases. Germline CDR1 MNHEY, CDR2 SVGAGI. With 4 bases removed from V and 2 bases from J, the gap between germline ends came to 14 bases. This CDR3 contains 15 residues. CDR3: CASSSLAANQETQYF. In nucleotides, the CDR3 is TGTGCCAGCAGTTCCTTAGCGGCCAATCAAGAGACCCAGTACTTC.

V is TRBV7-3 and J is TRBJ2-2; 8 bases agree with TRBD2. The V segment lost 4 bases and the J segment 5 bases; nucleotides outside the gene matches: 6. The CDR3 is 15 residues long. The germline V gene has CDR1 SGHTA and CDR2 FQGTGA. The CDR3 DNA follows: TGTGCCAGCAGCTCCTCCGGCGGGAGGACCGGGGAGCTGTTTTTT. It codes for CASSSSGGRTGELFF.

The rearrangement uses TRBV7-3 and TRBJ1-1; D unresolved. The germline V and J ends were trimmed by 2 bases and 1 base, with 5 bases remaining between them. The CDR3 is 13 residues long. Germline V gene lookup returns CDR1 SGHTA and CDR2 FQGTGA. The CDR3 sequence: CASSLGTNTEAFF. In nucleotides, the CDR3 is TGTGCCAGCAGCTTAGGCACGAACACTGAAGCTTTCTTT.

The chain couples TRBV5-1 to TRBJ1-1; D possibly corresponds to TRBD1 (5 bases). This CDR3 comprises 13 residues. CDR1 and CDR2 from the germline V gene are SGHRS and YFSETQ. V was shortened by 5 bases and J by 1 base, with 9 bases between the two germline ends. In DNA form, the CDR3 reads TGCGCCAGCAGTGGACAAACGAACACTGAAGCTTTCTTT. Its protein is CASSGQTNTEAFF. The full variable domain, in which reference TRBV5-1 and TRBJ1-1 provide the parts outside the CDR3, is KAGVTQTPRYLIKTRGQQVTLSCSPISGHRSVSWYQQTPGQGLQFLFEYFSETQRNKGNFPGRFSGRQFSNSRSEMNVSTLELGDSALYLCASSGQTNTEAFFGQGTRLTVV.

This clone has only one observation. The CDR3 bases are TGTGCCAGCAGCACAGGGACGGTTGCAACTAATGAAAAACTGTTTTTT. Translating it yields CASSTGTVATNEKLFF. The chain carries TRBV5-8 and TRBJ1-4; tentatively, D is TRBD1 (6 bases). Germline V gene lookup returns CDR1 SGHTS and CDR2 YDEGEE. The ends were cut back, 4 bases at V and 0 bases at J, with 13 bases in the middle. The CDR3 loop spans 16 amino acids.

In its sample, this clone was seen a few times. The rearrangement joins TRBV6-1 to TRBJ2-7; the D gene is possibly TRBD2 (6 bases). The CDR3 covers 13 residues. Germline-derived CDR1 and CDR2 are MNHNS and SASEGT. V lost 7 bases and J lost 9, with 19 bases in between. The CDR3 spells CASKLLEGVGQYF. Written as DNA, the CDR3 is TGTGCCAGCAAACTACTGGAGGGAGTAGGGCAGTACTTC.

V usage is TRBV5-4 and J usage is TRBJ1-1; 8 bases fit TRBD1. The germline CDR1 and CDR2 sequences are SGHNT and YYREEE (reference sequence). This CDR3 has 14 amino acids. The V gene end was trimmed by 4 bases and the J gene end by 4 bases; junction bases not matched to a gene: 6. The CDR3 sequence: CASSPPGQGTEAFF. The CDR3 DNA reads TGTGCCAGCAGCCCTCCAGGACAGGGCACTGAAGCTTTCTTT.

The gene calls are TRBV6-6 and TRBJ1-4; TRBD1 matches 7 bases. Germline lookup yields CDR1 MNHNY and CDR2 SVGAGI (reference sequence). The CDR3 is 15 amino acids. The junction had 5 bases not matched to a gene; V was cut back by 5 bases and J by 2 bases. The CDR3 DNA follows: TGTGCCAGCAGTCCGCCGACAGGGACTAATGAAAAACTGTTTTTT. Translating gives CASSPPTGTNEKLFF.

This clone has just one count. CDR3 nucleotide sequence: TGTGCCAGCAGCTTAGACGGGGGAGGGAGCGGGGAGCTGTTTTTT. Translation gives CASSLDGGGSGELFF. The V and J genes are TRBV7-2 and TRBJ2-2, with 7 bases that match TRBD2. This CDR3 spans 15 amino acids. Germline assignment: CDR1 SGHTA and CDR2 FQGNSA. Trimming removed 1 base from V and 7 bases from J; junction bases left unmatched: 6.

This clone was detected a few times. The chain combines TRBV7-2 with TRBJ2-7; 7 bases agree with TRBD2. CDR3 length: 15 residues. The V gene's germline CDR1 is SGHTA and CDR2 FQGNSA. The J segment lost 2 bases and the V segment lost 3 bases, leaving 7 bases of the junction unmatched. The CDR3 coding sequence is TGTGCCAGCAGCTTCGCGGGGGTGAATACCTACGAGCAGTACTTC. Protein product: CASSFAGVNTYEQYF. The full variable domain, completed using reference TRBV7-2 and TRBJ2-7, is GAGVSQSPSNKVTEKGKDVELRCDPISGHTALYWYRQSLGQGLEFLIYFQGNSAPDKSGLPSDRFSAERTGGSVSTLTIQRTQQEDSAVYLCASSFAGVNTYEQYFGPGTRLTVT.

The chain couples TRBV25-1 to TRBJ2-3; 9 positions match TRBD1. The CDR3 loop spans 14 amino acids. The V gene end was trimmed by 3 bases and the J gene end by 5 bases; junction bases not matched to a gene: 3. CDR1 is MGHDK, CDR2 SYGVNS, per germline. This chain's CDR3 is CASSEGTGLDTQYF. The CDR3, as DNA: TGTGCCAGCAGTGAGGGGACAGGGTTAGATACGCAGTATTTT.

This clone was seen a few times. The chain is built from TRBV10-2 and TRBJ1-2, with D maybe TRBD1 (6 bases). Trimming took off 4 bases at V and 4 bases at J, with 10 bases between the two ends. This CDR3 contains 13 residues. The germline V gene encodes CDR1 WSHSY and CDR2 SAAADI. The CDR3 region has the DNA TGCGCCAGCAGTGCGCGGACAGCCTATGGCTACACCTTC. Protein product: CASSARTAYGYTF.